A selection of T cell receptor beta chains follows, all from one sample in a study of regulatory T cells in long-lasting Graves disease. MiXCR was run by TCRdb on the multiplex PCR reads, yielding one entry per CDR3 protein. The data hold about 470,000 distinct CDR3 sequences, with about a fifth observed a single time. Sequenced material: peripheral blood mononuclear cells (PBMCs), taken when the disease was refractory, from a patient treated with antithyroid drugs. These receptors came from a female donor with Graves disease. CDR3s include the opening cysteine and the closing phenylalanine or tryptophan. Each record gives: D gene, clone size, J gene, V gene, CDR3 protein, CDR3 DNA. D genes are given only for firm matches. Size tells how often a clone was seen (once, few, many) or the class of an expanded clone, and some rows leave it out.

>TRBD1|many|TRBJ1-2|TRBV6-1
CASRRTGNYGYTF
TGTGCCAGCAGGCGGACAGGGAACTATGGCTACACCTTC
>NA|many|TRBJ1-1|TRBV27
CASSSEGRTEAFF
TGTGCCAGCAGTTCGGAGGGGAGGACTGAAGCTTTCTTT
>NA|NA|TRBJ2-2|TRBV9
CASSDDGTPNTGELFF
TGTGCCAGCAGCGACGACGGGACGCCGAACACCGGGGAGCTGTTTTTT
>NA|many|TRBJ2-5|TRBV3-1
CASSQVGREETQYF
TGTGCCAGCAGCCAAGTGGGCAGGGAAGAGACCCAGTACTTC
>TRBD1|few|TRBJ1-5|TRBV6-1
CASSDPGQGAYQPQHF
TGTGCCAGCAGTGATCCGGGACAGGGGGCGTATCAGCCCCAGCATTTT
>NA|NA|TRBJ2-5|TRBV11-2
CASSLVKGTQYF
TGTGCCAGCAGCTTAGTAAAAGGGACCCAGTACTTC
>NA|NA|TRBJ1-2|TRBV6-1
CASSSTPSGDLTF
TGTGCCAGCAGTTCAACTCCATCAGGGGATTTGACCTTC
>TRBD1|many|TRBJ2-7|TRBV2
CASRWTGLSEQYF
TGTGCCAGCAGATGGACAGGGCTCAGCGAGCAGTACTTC
>NA|few|TRBJ1-4|TRBV12-3/TRBV12-4
CASSSWDTAAEKLFF
TGTGCCAGCAGTAGCTGGGACACCGCGGCTGAAAAACTGTTTTTT
>NA|many|TRBJ2-7|TRBV6-5
CASSSRPVYEQYF
TGTGCCAGCAGTTCACGACCGGTCTACGAGCAGTACTTC
>NA|few|TRBJ2-7|TRBV29-1
CSVADTYEQYF
TGCAGCGTGGCAGATACCTACGAGCAGTACTTC
>TRBD2|NA|TRBJ2-1|TRBV28
CASSLPTRALAGDYNEQFF
TGTGCCAGCAGTTTGCCGACCCGTGCCTTAGCGGGAGACTACAATGAGCAGTTCTTC
>TRBD2|NA|TRBJ2-7|TRBV7-2
CASSLGSGSSWEQYF
TGTGCCAGCAGCTTAGGTAGCGGGAGTAGTTGGGAGCAGTACTTC
>NA|many|TRBJ1-4|TRBV2
CASRGPAREKLFF
TGTGCCAGCAGGGGACCAGCTCGTGAAAAACTGTTTTTT
>TRBD2|NA|TRBJ2-7|TRBV3-1
CASSQGTSGRGYEQYF
TGTGCCAGCAGCCAGGGGACTAGCGGAAGGGGCTACGAGCAGTACTTC
>NA|NA|TRBJ2-2|TRBV19
CASITTSSPGGELFF
TGTGCCAGTATTACCACTAGCTCCCCGGGCGGGGAGCTGTTTTTT
>TRBD1|few|TRBJ1-5|TRBV20-1
CSASYSQGVNNQPQHF
TGCAGTGCTAGTTATAGTCAGGGGGTCAACAATCAGCCCCAGCATTTT
>TRBD1|NA|TRBJ2-3|TRBV2
CAGEDRGHGDTQYF
TGTGCCGGTGAGGACAGGGGGCATGGAGATACGCAGTATTTT
>NA|many|TRBJ2-2|TRBV28
CATLPNTGELFF
TGTGCCACCCTGCCAAATACCGGGGAGCTGTTTTTT
>NA|many|TRBJ1-1|TRBV10-3
CAISEWGTEAFF
TGTGCCATCAGTGAGTGGGGCACTGAAGCTTTCTTT
>NA|many|TRBJ2-7|TRBV20-1
CSAWDGGHYEQYF
TGCAGTGCTTGGGACGGTGGGCACTACGAGCAGTACTTC
>TRBD2|NA|TRBJ2-1|TRBV5-1
CASWPSTSGRGDEQFF
TGCGCCAGCTGGCCGTCCACTAGCGGGAGAGGGGATGAGCAGTTCTTC
>NA|many|TRBJ1-5|TRBV20-1
CSARVGAGYQPQHF
TGCAGTGCTAGAGTCGGGGCAGGGTATCAGCCCCAGCATTTT
>NA|few|TRBJ1-5|TRBV28
CASHPTGQPQHF
TGTGCCAGCCACCCCACTGGTCAGCCCCAGCATTTT
>NA|few|TRBJ1-1|TRBV7-2
CASRSWGSRETEAFF
TGTGCCAGCAGGAGCTGGGGGTCCAGGGAAACTGAAGCTTTCTTT
>NA|NA|TRBJ2-7|TRBV6-5
CASSTPTGRPYEQYF
TGTGCCAGCAGTACTCCCACAGGGAGGCCCTACGAGCAGTACTTC
>NA|NA|TRBJ2-1|TRBV6-1
CASSTTPGDYNEQFF
TGTGCCAGCAGTACAACACCCGGGGATTACAATGAGCAGTTCTTC
>NA|NA|TRBJ1-5|TRBV18
CASSPIPRATGNQPQHF
TGTGCCAGCTCACCTATCCCTAGGGCTACCGGCAATCAGCCCCAGCATTTT
>NA|NA|TRBJ1-1|TRBV13
CASSLGTGALNTEAFF
TGTGCCAGCAGCTTAGGTACGGGGGCCTTGAACACTGAAGCTTTCTTT